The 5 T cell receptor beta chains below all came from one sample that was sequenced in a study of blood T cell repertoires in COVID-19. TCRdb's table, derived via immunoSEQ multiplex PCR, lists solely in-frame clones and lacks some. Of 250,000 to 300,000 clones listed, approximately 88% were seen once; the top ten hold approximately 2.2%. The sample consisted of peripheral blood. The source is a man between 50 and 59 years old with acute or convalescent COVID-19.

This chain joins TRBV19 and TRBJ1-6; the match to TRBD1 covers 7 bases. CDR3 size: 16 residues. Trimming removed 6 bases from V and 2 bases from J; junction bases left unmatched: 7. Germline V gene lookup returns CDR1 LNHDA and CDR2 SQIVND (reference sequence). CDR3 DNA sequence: TGTGCCAGTAGCCCGTTAGGGGGCGCCTATAATTCACCCCTCCACTTT. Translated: CASSPLGGAYNSPLHF.

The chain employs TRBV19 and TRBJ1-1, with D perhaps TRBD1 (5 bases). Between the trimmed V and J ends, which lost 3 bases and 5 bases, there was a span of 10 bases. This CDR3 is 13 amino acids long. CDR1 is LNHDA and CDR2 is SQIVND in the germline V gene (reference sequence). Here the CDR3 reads CASSITKGTEAFF. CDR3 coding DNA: TGTGCCAGTAGTATCACCAAGGGGACTGAAGCTTTCTTT. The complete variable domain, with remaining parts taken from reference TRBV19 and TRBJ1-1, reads DGGITQSPKYLFRKEGQNVTLSCEQNLNHDAMYWYRQDPGQGLRLIYYSQIVNDFQKGDIAEGYSVSREKKESFPLTVTSAQKNPTAFYLCASSITKGTEAFFGQGTRLTVV.

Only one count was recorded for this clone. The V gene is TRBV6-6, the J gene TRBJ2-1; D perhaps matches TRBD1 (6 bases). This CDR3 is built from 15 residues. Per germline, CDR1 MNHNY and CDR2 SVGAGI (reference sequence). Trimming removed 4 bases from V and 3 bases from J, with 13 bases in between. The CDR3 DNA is TGTGCCAGCAGTTCTCCGGGGACAAACTACAATGAGCAGTTCTTC. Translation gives CASSSPGTNYNEQFF.

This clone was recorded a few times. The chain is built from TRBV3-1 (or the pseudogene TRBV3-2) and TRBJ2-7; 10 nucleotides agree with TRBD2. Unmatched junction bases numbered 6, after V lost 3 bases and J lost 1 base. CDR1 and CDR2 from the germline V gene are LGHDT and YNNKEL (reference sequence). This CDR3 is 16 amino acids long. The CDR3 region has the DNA TGTGCCAGCAGCCAGGAAGTACTAGCGGGGTCCTACGAGCAGTACTTC. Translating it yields CASSQEVLAGSYEQYF.

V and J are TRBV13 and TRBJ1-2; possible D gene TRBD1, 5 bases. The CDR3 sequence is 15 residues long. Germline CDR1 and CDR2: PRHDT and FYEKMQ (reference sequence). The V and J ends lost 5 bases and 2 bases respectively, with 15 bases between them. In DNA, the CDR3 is TGTGCCAGCAGCCCCCTCAGCAGGGCGAACTATGGCTACACCTTC. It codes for CASSPLSRANYGYTF.